Given below is one T cell receptor (beta chain) in context. There is no known antigen for this receptor. There are no base qualities to consult, and no much larger clone falls within one base. In the prospective study, participants were 18 to 89 years old, resided in approximately 25 geographic areas of the United States, and were enrolled through a virtual design. In the prospective study, participants were assigned to cohorts based on the clinical history participants reported in a screening survey and a study questionnaire. ImmuneRACE Cohort 3 recovered participants were defined by two consecutive negative NP/OP PCR tests, healthcare professional clearance, or symptom resolution. Mobile phlebotomists in the prospective study collected whole blood, serum and a nasopharyngeal or oropharyngeal swab from every participant. Prospective study participants could optionally give additional blood draws and questionnaires over an approximately 2-month period. Before DNA extraction, prospective study blood samples were shipped either frozen or at room temperature.

This entry is derived from a study of blood T cell repertoires in COVID-19 (dated by TCRdb to the early 2020s). With respect to the entire study: The collaborator samples originated in the United States, Italy and Spain and spanned the acute and convalescent phases of COVID-19. The material from the prospective study consisted of cDNA or gDNA derived from T cells, B-cell-depleted T cells, or PBMCs. Where available, HLA class I and class II types were obtained from metadata supplied by the sample provider rather than from assay-based typing. Sample metadata almost always included a de-identified subject ID, COVID-19 status, age in years and sex. Deeply sampled blood TCRbeta repertoires from subjects exposed to, actively infected with, or recovered from COVID-19 were included in the dataset. The repertoires were released in a freely available public database intended as a resource for research on the immune response to SARS-CoV-2. The samples were drawn from the first 160 participants of the ongoing ImmuneRACE study and from about 1,200 subjects provided by 6 global collaborators.

The CDR3, from cysteine to phenylalanine, totals 13 residues. The read is trimmed to its CDR3 DNA, 39 bases read in frame from base 1. Here V drops 6 bases and J drops 5 bases, and the junction holds 4 bases not matched to any gene. TCRbeta CDR3 regions were amplified from genomic DNA by means of the immunoSEQ Assay, a bias-controlled multiplex PCR. As for the authors' bioinformatics: The number of nucleated cells in each sample was estimated from the amplification of reference gene primers within the assay. Sequence reads were collapsed and filtered to measure the absolute abundance of every unique TCRbeta CDR3 rearrangement. For each sample, productive Simpson clonality was calculated as the square root of Simpson's diversity index over productive rearrangements. This is the immuneACCESS table as TCRdb keeps it, with only in-frame sequences that have V and J called. A part of the clones is gone; compared with another copy, unresolved V genes explain less than half, and the rest is unexplained. That table supplies the V and J calls and clone size; D and trimming were determined from the DNA. The sample table holds some 250,000 clones, of which about nine tenths were seen once. The ten largest make up about a sixth of the sample.

Study-level results and caveats: Clinical and demographic metadata were provided uncurated, with the amount varying by source and participant.

The sequenced sample was PBMCs or T cells enriched from blood (not recorded which). This receptor chain uses TRBV23-1 and TRBJ1-5, and TRBD1 aligns with 7 junction nucleotides. TRBV23-1 carries the ORF label, with uncertain function. This TCR came from a man between 18 and 35 years old who had recovered from COVID-19. The CDR3 protein: CASRGQKYQPQHF. The DNA is as follows: TGCGCCAGCAGGGGACAGAAGTATCAGCCCCAGCATTTT.